A selection of T cell receptor beta chains follows, all from one sample in a study of brain T cells in children with intractable seizures. TCRdb's copy holds only in-frame clones and misses some; the assay was immunoSEQ multiplex PCR. The sample lists about 340,000 clones; over 85% were seen once. This material consisted of peripheral blood, taken 4 to 5 months after surgery. All receptors come from a boy younger than two with tuberous sclerosis and intractable seizures. Each CDR3 is given without its conserved first and last residue. A D gene is named only where the DNA matches it firmly.

TRBJ1-1	TRBV6-1	NA	ASSEVGSEAF
TRBJ2-7	TRBV5-6	NA	ASSLIQSREQY
TRBJ2-1	TRBV12-3/TRBV12-4	NA	ASRRALGNEQF
TRBJ1-2	TRBV27	TRBD1	ASTPLGRDSYGYT
TRBJ2-5	TRBV11-3	TRBD2	ASSLDTWGLAGVETQY
TRBJ1-2	TRBV5-1	NA	ASTVWAAGDYGYT
TRBJ2-3	TRBV5-4	NA	ASSPGGRKTQY
TRBJ1-6	TRBV5-8	TRBD1	ASSADRGNSPLH
TRBJ2-1	TRBV7-3	NA	ASSPTYASNEQF
TRBJ2-1	TRBV4-1	NA	ASSQYAPGATSYNEQF
TRBJ2-3	TRBV5-8	NA	ASSLALDTQY
TRBJ2-5	TRBV11-3	TRBD2	ASTPGGLQETQY
TRBJ1-5	TRBV9	NA	ASSVGGGTDQPQH
TRBJ2-7	TRBV7-2	TRBD1	ASSVDRASSYEQY
TRBJ2-5	TRBV6-1	TRBD2	ASSERLAGRETQY
TRBJ2-3	TRBV19	TRBD2	ASSGTSRADTQY
TRBJ1-2	TRBV6-7	NA	ASTKIREYYGYT
TRBJ1-6	TRBV9	TRBD1	ASSDRGHNSPLH
TRBJ2-1	TRBV12-3/TRBV12-4	NA	ASSFRRGEQF